The clone carrying this T cell receptor (beta chain) was seen a handful of times. The record originates from a study of blood T cell repertoires in COVID-19. Study-wide context: The United States, Italy and Spain were the sources of the acute and convalescent COVID-19 samples. PBMCs, B-cell-depleted T cells, or T cells were the source of the cDNA or gDNA that made up the material.

CDR1 is SGHAT and CDR2 is FQNNGV in the germline V gene. The CDR3 totals 14 residues. J lost 7 bases, V lost 5 bases, and 6 bases had no gene match. The table came from immunoSEQ multiplex PCR; TCRdb's copy has only in-frame clones and leaves some out. The data show a few hundred thousand clones, around nine tenths seen once. Individuals drawn from about 26 US areas were about 18 to 95 years old. The clonotype originates from a woman aged 45-60 years with acute COVID-19. The material sequenced was PBMCs or T cells enriched from blood (not recorded which). The chain carries TRBV11-2 and TRBJ1-4, with 8 bases lining up with TRBD1. The CDR3 DNA reads as TGTGCCAGCAGCCCAGGGGGCGGAGGTGAAAAACTGTTTTTT. The encoded protein is CASSPGGGGEKLFF.